Shown below are 32 T cell receptor beta chains from a single sample sequenced in a study of prognosis after radiotherapy for stage I lung cancer. Genomic DNA was the source, and TCR beta CDR3 was amplified from it by two-round multiplex PCR. During first-round PCR, primers specific to each TRBV and TRBJ gene were used. From the multiplex PCR reads, TCRdb called clonotypes with MiXCR, one entry per CDR3 protein. The sample includes about 14,000 distinct CDR3 sequences, approximately 60% of them seen just once. Material: PBMCs, obtained before or after stereotactic body radiation therapy (not recorded which). These receptors were taken from a donor aged 50 or older with non-small cell lung cancer.

Judged by abundance, this clonotype is medium-sized. The chain is built from TRBV27 and TRBJ2-1; 10 nucleotides align to TRBD2. Germline V gene sequence: CDR1 MNHEY, CDR2 SMNVEV (reference sequence). The CDR3 has 15 residues. V lost 5 bases to trimming and J lost 2 bases; unmatched junction nucleotides: 3. The CDR3 region has the DNA TGTGCCAGCAGTCTAGCGGGAGTCCCCTACAATGAGCAGTTCTTC. Protein: CASSLAGVPYNEQFF.

This clonotype is medium-sized (0.01 to 0.1%) by share. This chain links TRBV5-1 with TRBJ2-1; possible D gene TRBD2, 5 bases. The CDR3 length is 13 residues. Germline lookup yields CDR1 SGHRS and CDR2 YFSETQ. Trimming took 10 bases from V and 4 from J, leaving 15 bases between them. CDR3 residues: CAHKSGDYNEQFF. The CDR3 coding sequence is TGCGCCCATAAGAGCGGAGATTACAATGAGCAGTTCTTC. Using reference TRBV5-1 and TRBJ2-1 for the parts outside the CDR3, the full variable domain is KAGVTQTPRYLIKTRGQQVTLSCSPISGHRSVSWYQQTPGQGLQFLFEYFSETQRNKGNFPGRFSGRQFSNSRSEMNVSTLELGDSALYLCAHKSGDYNEQFFGPGTRLTVL.

This clonotype was detected once. This sequence joins TRBV6-1 and TRBJ1-2; the D gene is possibly TRBD1 (5 bases). Between the trimmed V and J ends, which lost 6 bases and 9 bases, there was a span of 14 bases. The germline V gene has CDR1 MNHNS and CDR2 SASEGT. The CDR3 is 12 residues long. The DNA for the CDR3 is TGTGCCAGCAGGTGGACAACCTCGTGCTACACCTTC. The encoded protein is CASRWTTSCYTF.

The V call is TRBV6-9, the J call TRBJ2-1; 9 bases fit TRBD2. CDR3 size: 16 residues. CDR1 and CDR2 from the germline V gene are MNHGY and SVAAGI. CDR3 sequence reads: CAAVILNSGRVEEQFF. The CDR3 nucleotides are TGTGCAGCAGTTATCCTCAATAGCGGGAGAGTCGAGGAGCAGTTCTTC.

Of note for this clonotype: This sequence is one base from a far larger clone and is likely a read error. The rearrangement links TRBV6-4 to TRBJ2-2; D unclear. Germline lookup yields CDR1 MRHNA and CDR2 SNTAGT. The CDR3 runs to 15 residues. The V and J ends lost 5 bases and 1 base respectively, with 11 bases between them. CDR3 loop: CASSSFRRNTGELFF. CDR3 coding DNA: TGTGCCAGCAGTAGTTTCCGGCGGAACACCGGGGAGCTGTTTTTT.

About this clonotype itself: Only one base separates this from a far larger clonotype, so it likely reflects a read error. This rearrangement joins TRBV7-9 to TRBJ2-6, with D hard to call. Looked up from germline, CDR1 is SEHNR and CDR2 is FQNEAQ (reference sequence). This CDR3 has 16 residues. The V end lost 5 bases, the J end lost 1 base, and 12 bases lay between the germline ends. The CDR3 coding sequence is TGTGCCAGCAGCCCGAAGCGTGTGTCTGGGGCCAACGTCCTGACTTTC. Residues: CASSPKRVSGANVLTF. Drawing the rest from reference TRBV7-9 and TRBJ2-6, the complete variable domain is DTGVSQNPRHKITKRGQNVTFRCDPISEHNRLYWYRQTLGQGPEFLTYFQNEAQLEKSRLLSDRFSAERPKGSFSTLEIQRTEQGDSAMYLCASSPKRVSGANVLTFGAGSRLTVL.

This clonotype was detected only once. The chain couples TRBV5-5 to TRBJ2-7, with D unclear. CDR1 and CDR2 (germline): SGHKS, YYEKEE (reference sequence). The CDR3 runs 15 residues. V lost 0 bases and J lost 5, with 15 bases in between. The CDR3 reads CASSLEPASIHEQYF. CDR3 DNA: TGTGCCAGCAGCTTGGAACCGGCTAGTATCCACGAGCAGTACTTC.

V gene TRBV28 combines with J gene TRBJ1-5, with 8 nucleotides matching TRBD1. The V and J ends lost 5 bases and 5 bases, in that order; junction bases with no gene match: 11. The germline gives CDR1 MDHEN, CDR2 SYDVKM. The CDR3 covers 16 residues. The CDR3 coding sequence is TGTGCCAGCAGTACCCCGTGGACAGGGTGGTATCAGCCCCAGCATTTT. Amino acids: CASSTPWTGWYQPQHF.

The chain joins TRBV6-1 to TRBJ2-7, with 7 bases that match TRBD1. Trimming cost V 3 bases and J 0 bases; bases outside gene matches: 5. Germline V CDR1 and CDR2: MNHNS, SASEGT. The CDR3 runs 15 residues. In DNA, the CDR3 is TGTGCCAGCAGTGACCCCGGGACAGCCTCCTACGAGCAGTACTTC. Protein sequence: CASSDPGTASYEQYF.

The V gene is TRBV11-2, the J gene TRBJ2-2; 14 bases map to TRBD2. The V and J ends lost 3 bases and 0 bases, in that order; junction bases with no gene match: 9. This CDR3 has 20 amino acids. In germline, CDR1 is SGHAT, CDR2 FQNNGV. The CDR3 DNA sequence: TGTGCCAGCAGCTTGGCCGGGACTAGCGGGGGAAGCCCGAACACCGGGGAGCTGTTTTTT. Its protein product is CASSLAGTSGGSPNTGELFF.

The rearrangement joins TRBV11-3 to TRBJ2-1; D perhaps matches TRBD2 (6 bases). Germline CDR1 and CDR2: SGHNT and YENEEA. The CDR3 has 13 residues. V shed 1 base and J shed 7 bases, with 8 bases lying between them. For the CDR3, the DNA is TGTGCCAGCAGCTTAGGGGAGGTGAATGAGCAGTTCTTC. It yields the protein CASSLGEVNEQFF. The full variable domain, completed using reference TRBV11-3 and TRBJ2-1, is EAGVVQSPRYKIIEKKQPVAFWCNPISGHNTLYWYLQNLGQGPELLIRYENEEAVDDSQLPKDRFSAERLKGVDSTLKIQPAELGDSAVYLCASSLGEVNEQFFGPGTRLTVL.

By share, this clonotype ranks as medium-sized (0.01 to 0.1%). This chain connects TRBV20-1 to TRBJ2-7, with D tentatively TRBD2 (6 bases). V was pared by 6 bases and J by 5 bases, with 20 bases between. CDR3 length: 14 amino acids. Germline V gene data show CDR1 as DFQATT and CDR2 as SNEGSKA (reference sequence). CDR3 DNA: TGCAGTGCCCACGGGAGCGACTTGTGGGACGAGCAGTACTTC. Encoded protein: CSAHGSDLWDEQYF.

The V and J genes are TRBV28 and TRBJ2-1; TRBD2 matches at 11 bases. Losses at the gene ends were 3 bases for V and 8 bases for J; bases not matched to a gene: 9. CDR1 is MDHEN, CDR2 SYDVKM, per germline. CDR3 length equals 16 residues. In DNA, the CDR3 is TGTGCCAGCAGTTTTAGTGGGACTAGCGGTATTCATGAGCAGTTCTTC. Translating it yields CASSFSGTSGIHEQFF.

A remark on this clonotype: A single base is all that separates this from a far larger clone, so a read error is likely. The chain couples TRBV11-3 to TRBJ2-1; D not certain. V lost 6 bases, J lost 10 bases, and 25 bases lay in between. The germline V gene has CDR1 SGHNT and CDR2 YENEEA. The CDR3 has 16 residues. CDR3 sequence reads: CASSPTARLSSYEQFF. CDR3 in DNA: TGTGCCAGCAGTCCGACGGCCCGACTGAGCTCCTACGAGCAGTTCTTC. The whole variable domain, filled in from reference TRBV11-3 and TRBJ2-1, reads EAGVVQSPRYKIIEKKQPVAFWCNPISGHNTLYWYLQNLGQGPELLIRYENEEAVDDSQLPKDRFSAERLKGVDSTLKIQPAELGDSAVYLCASSPTARLSSYEQFFGPGTRLTVL.

This clonotype appeared many times. The J gene is TRBJ2-3, the V gene TRBV27, with TRBD1 identical over 8 bases. V was pared by 3 bases and J by 3 bases, with 2 bases of the junction left unmatched. This CDR3 comprises 14 residues. Per germline, CDR1 MNHEY and CDR2 SMNVEV (reference sequence). CDR3 DNA sequence: TGTGCCAGCAGTTTGGGACAGGAGACAGATACGCAGTATTTT. Translating gives CASSLGQETDTQYF.

This clonotype was detected a few times. A read error is likely here: a far larger clone is one base away. This chain uses TRBV6-1 with TRBJ2-6; 9 positions agree with TRBD1. The CDR3 extends over 16 amino acids. The germline CDR1 and CDR2 sequences are MNHNS and SASEGT. CDR3 sequence (DNA): TGTGCCAGCAGTGACACAGGGGGCTCTTGGGCCAACGTCCTGACTTTC. It specifies CASSDTGGSWANVLTF.

This chain uses TRBV19 with TRBJ2-7; TRBD2 is a possible D gene (5 bases). V lost 4 bases, J lost 1 base, and 17 bases lay in between. This CDR3 has 16 residues. CDR1 and CDR2 from the germline V gene are LNHDA and SQIVND (reference sequence). Here the CDR3 reads CASSREYIGKSYEQYF. The CDR3 bases are TGTGCCAGTAGTAGGGAATATATCGGGAAGTCCTACGAGCAGTACTTC.

In this sample, this clonotype turned up many times. The rearrangement uses TRBV15 and TRBJ1-6, with D hard to call. CDR1 and CDR2 from the germline V gene are LNHNV and YYDKDF (reference sequence). There are 17 residues in the CDR3. V was pared by 2 bases and J by 0 bases, with 11 bases between. CDR3 sequence (DNA): TGTGCCACCAGCAGATACCCAGCCAGCTCCTATAATTCACCCCTCCACTTT. As protein: CATSRYPASSYNSPLHF.

The J gene is TRBJ1-1, the V gene TRBV10-2; tentative D call: TRBD1 (5 bases). The CDR3 loop spans 14 amino acids. Trimming removed 3 bases at V and 4 bases at J, with 12 bases between. The germline gives CDR1 WSHSY, CDR2 SAAADI. The CDR3: CASSDLSGGTEAFF. The DNA of the CDR3 is TGCGCCAGCAGTGACCTCTCCGGGGGCACTGAAGCTTTCTTT.

Concerning this clonotype: One junction end disagrees with the germline gene, perhaps due to a read error. This chain links TRBV6-4 with TRBJ2-1, with 11 bases aligning to TRBD2. The CDR3 covers 17 residues. The germline CDR1 and CDR2 sequences are MRHNA and SNTAGT. CDR3 coding DNA: TGTGCCAGCAGCAGTACCCGCAGGGGACTAGCGGACAATGAGCAGTCCTTC. Protein product: CASSSTRRGLADNEQSF.

This clonotype was observed many times. CDR3 nucleotide sequence: TGTGCCACCCTCGGACAGGGCAAGAAGGAGCAGTACTTC. Translating it yields CATLGQGKKEQYF. V usage is TRBV2 and J usage is TRBJ2-7; the match to TRBD1 covers 8 bases. The CDR3 length is 13 residues. Germline-derived CDR1 and CDR2 are SNHLY and FYNNEI. Germline trimming cut 10 bases from V and 7 bases from J; bases unmatched to any gene: 12.

Notes on this clonotype: A read error is the likely source, as a far larger clone sits one nucleotide away. This chain uses TRBV6-4 with TRBJ2-7; D remains ambiguous. CDR3 length: 9 amino acids. The germline CDR1 and CDR2 sequences are MRHNA and SNTAGT. The CDR3 here is CASGYDQYF. The CDR3 nucleotides read TGTGCCAGCGGGTACGATCAGTACTTC.

In nucleotides, the CDR3 is TGTGCCAGCAGTGAAAGTAAGCGTGGGGAGCTGTTTTTT. Amino acids: CASSESKRGELFF. This rearrangement joins TRBV2 to TRBJ2-2, with D unclear. Trimming took off 2 bases at V and 8 bases at J, with 9 bases between the two ends. The germline V gene has CDR1 SNHLY and CDR2 FYNNEI. The CDR3 extends over 13 amino acids.

This rearrangement joins TRBV11-2 to TRBJ2-7, with 11 bases that match TRBD1. J lost 7 bases, V lost 3 bases, and 5 bases had no gene match. This CDR3 contains 14 residues. Germline lookup yields CDR1 SGHAT and CDR2 FQNNGV. The CDR3 loop reads CASSFPGTGGEQYF. The CDR3 region has the DNA TGTGCCAGCAGCTTTCCCGGGACAGGGGGTGAGCAGTACTTC.

CDR3 protein: CASSSTGTGELFF. The CDR3 nucleotides read TGTGCCAGCTCATCTACAGGGACCGGGGAGCTGTTTTTT. This sequence joins TRBV18 and TRBJ2-2; tentative D call: TRBD1 (6 bases). The V end was cut by 5 bases, the J end by 5 bases, with 9 bases between. CDR3 size: 13 residues. CDR1 and CDR2 (germline): KGHSH, LQKENI. Filled out from reference TRBV18 and TRBJ2-2, the complete variable domain reads NAGVMQNPRHLVRRRGQEARLRCSPMKGHSHVYWYRQLPEEGLKFMVYLQKENIIDESGMPKERFSAEFPKEGPSILRIQQVVRGDSAAYFCASSSTGTGELFFGEGSRLTVL.

The table lists this clonotype with many counts. This chain uses TRBV10-3 with TRBJ2-1, with a weak D call TRBD1 (8 bases). This CDR3 has 16 residues. V lost 6 bases, J lost 4 bases, and 19 bases lay in between. CDR1 is ENHRY and CDR2 is SYGVKD in the germline V gene. CDR3 nucleotide sequence: TGTGCCATCAGAAAGACTACAGGGGGGGGGTACAATGAGCAGTTCTTC. Translation: CAIRKTTGGGYNEQFF.

A note on this clonotype: It may be a read error: a sequence one base away is much more abundant. CDR3 DNA sequence: TGTGCCAGCAGCCGCCGCGGGGACCAAGATACCCAGTACTTC. Amino acid sequence: CASSRRGDQDTQYF. V is TRBV5-5 and J is TRBJ2-5; D possibly corresponds to TRBD2 (6 bases). From germline, CDR1 is SGHKS and CDR2 YYEKEE (reference sequence). The CDR3 totals 14 residues.

The CDR3 protein is CASSGSQRLAWVYTF. The CDR3 DNA is TGTGCCAGCAGTGGATCGCAGCGCCTGGCTTGGGTCTACACCTTC. The V and J genes are TRBV6-1 and TRBJ1-2; D is unclear. The V end lost 4 bases, the J end lost 10 bases, and 22 bases lay between the germline ends. The CDR3 sequence is 15 residues long. Germline V gene lookup returns CDR1 MNHNS and CDR2 SASEGT.

In its sample, this clonotype was seen once. Here the CDR3 DNA reads TGTGCCAGTAGCAGTGACGGGACAGAGCAGTACTTC. This codes for CASSSDGTEQYF. The V and J genes are TRBV19 and TRBJ2-7, with D possibly being TRBD1 (6 bases). This CDR3 contains 12 residues. The germline CDR1 and CDR2 sequences are LNHDA and SQIVND (reference sequence). V lost 6 bases to trimming and J lost 7 bases, with 13 bases between them.

This sequence joins TRBV2 and TRBJ2-7; D is undetermined. Germline V lookup: CDR1 SNHLY, CDR2 FYNNEI. CDR3 length: 10 amino acids. Trimming stripped 8 bases from V and 12 bases from J, with 14 bases between. CDR3 DNA: TGTGCCAGCGGTAGGACCCCTCCGTACTTC. Translation: CASGRTPPYF.

This rearrangement joins TRBV19 to TRBJ1-2; 7 bases align to TRBD1. The ends lost 3 bases at V and 4 bases at J; junction bases unmatched: 14. The CDR3 is 17 residues long. Germline lookup yields CDR1 LNHDA and CDR2 SQIVND (reference sequence). The CDR3 here is CASSIAWTGNFGYGYTF. CDR3 bases: TGTGCCAGTAGTATCGCCTGGACAGGTAATTTCGGCTATGGCTACACCTTC.

This clonotype was seen ten or more times. The V gene is TRBV28, the J gene TRBJ1-5; no clear D gene. V gave up 4 bases and J gave up 6 bases, with 19 bases separating them. The CDR3 runs 16 residues. CDR1 and CDR2 from the germline V gene are MDHEN and SYDVKM. The CDR3, as DNA: TGTGCCAGCAGTTCAACCAAGACATTAGTTGGTCAGCCCCAGCATTTT. This codes for CASSSTKTLVGQPQHF.